This T cell receptor beta chain was sequenced for a study of OX40 agonist ivuxolimab in advanced cancers. Study details: Aged roughly 23 to 90 with a mean of roughly 63 years, they were about 83% male. Anti-PD-1, anti-PD-L1 or anti-CTLA-4 therapy given earlier was allowed, and 35% to 50% had some. General study findings and limits: Mean expanded clone counts were higher in CD8+ than CD4+ T cells. At 0.1 to 3.0 mg/kg, clonal expansion of CD4+ and CD8+ blood T cells had occurred by week 6.

V was cut by 4 bases and J by 3 bases, with 8 bases left in between. The length of the CDR3 is 13 residues. CDR1 and CDR2 (germline): SGHNT, YYREEE (reference sequence). Concerning this clone itself: The antigen is unknown.

Some clones are missing from TCRdb's copy, which holds only in-frame ones; the method was immunoSEQ multiplex PCR. In the table there are about 42,000 clones, approximately 86% of which are singletons. The chain links TRBV5-4 to TRBJ1-5; D is unresolved. The receptor was isolated from an adult with an advanced solid tumor such as melanoma, head and neck, liver or kidney cancer. Sequenced here: CD4+ or CD8+ T cells sorted from blood, sampled in a trial of the OX40 agonist ivuxolimab. The CDR3 loop reads CASSPGINQPQHF. CDR3 nucleotide sequence: TGTGCCAGCAGCCCGGGGATCAATCAGCCCCAGCATTTT. The whole variable domain, remainder taken from reference TRBV5-4 and TRBJ1-5, is ETGVTQSPTHLIKTRGQQVTLRCSSQSGHNTVSWYQQALGQGPQFIFQYYREEENGRGNFPPRFSGLQFPNYSSELNVNALELDDSALYLCASSPGINQPQHFGDGTRLSIL.